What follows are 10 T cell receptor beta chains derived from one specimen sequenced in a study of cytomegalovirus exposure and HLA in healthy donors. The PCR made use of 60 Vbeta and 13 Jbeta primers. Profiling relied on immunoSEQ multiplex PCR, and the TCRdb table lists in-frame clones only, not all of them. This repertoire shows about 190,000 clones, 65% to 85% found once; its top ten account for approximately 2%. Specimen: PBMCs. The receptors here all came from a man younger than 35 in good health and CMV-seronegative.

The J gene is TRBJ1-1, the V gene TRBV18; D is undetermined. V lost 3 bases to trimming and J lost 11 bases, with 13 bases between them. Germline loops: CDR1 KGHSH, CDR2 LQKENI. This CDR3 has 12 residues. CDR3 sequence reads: CASSPPAGRAFF. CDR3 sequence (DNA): TGTGCCAGCTCACCGCCGGCGGGTCGGGCTTTCTTT. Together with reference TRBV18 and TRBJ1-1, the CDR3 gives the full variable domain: NAGVMQNPRHLVRRRGQEARLRCSPMKGHSHVYWYRQLPEEGLKFMVYLQKENIIDESGMPKERFSAEFPKEGPSILRIQQVVRGDSAAYFCASSPPAGRAFFGQGTRLTVV.

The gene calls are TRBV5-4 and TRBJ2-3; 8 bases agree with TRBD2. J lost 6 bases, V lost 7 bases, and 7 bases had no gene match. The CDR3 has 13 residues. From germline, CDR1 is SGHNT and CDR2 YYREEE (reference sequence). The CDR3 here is CASRGGMADTQYF. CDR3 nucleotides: TGTGCCAGCCGGGGGGGTATGGCGGATACGCAGTATTTT.

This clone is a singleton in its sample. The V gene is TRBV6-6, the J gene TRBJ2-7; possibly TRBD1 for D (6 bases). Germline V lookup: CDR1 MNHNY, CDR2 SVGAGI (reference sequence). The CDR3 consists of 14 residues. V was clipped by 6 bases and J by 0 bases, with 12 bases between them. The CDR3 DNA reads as TGTGCCAGCAGCGGACAGAGAAGCTCCTACGAGCAGTACTTC. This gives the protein CASSGQRSSYEQYF.

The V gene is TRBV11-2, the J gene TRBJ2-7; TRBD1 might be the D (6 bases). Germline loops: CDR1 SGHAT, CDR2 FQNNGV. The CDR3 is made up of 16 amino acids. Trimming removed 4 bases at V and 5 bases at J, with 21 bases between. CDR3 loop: CASSSITTGLRNEQYF. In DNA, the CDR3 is TGTGCCAGCAGCTCCATAACGACAGGCCTAAGGAACGAGCAGTACTTC.

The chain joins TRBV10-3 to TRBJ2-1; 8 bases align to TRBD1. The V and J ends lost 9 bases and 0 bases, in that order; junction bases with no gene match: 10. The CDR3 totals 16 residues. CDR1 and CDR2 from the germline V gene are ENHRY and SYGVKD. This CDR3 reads CAILRQGRSSYNEQFF. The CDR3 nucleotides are TGTGCCATACTCCGACAGGGGAGGAGCTCCTACAATGAGCAGTTCTTC.

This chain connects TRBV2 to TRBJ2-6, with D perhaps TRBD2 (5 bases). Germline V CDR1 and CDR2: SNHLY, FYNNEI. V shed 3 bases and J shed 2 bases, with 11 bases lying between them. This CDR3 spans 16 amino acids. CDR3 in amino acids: CASSDSVVPGANVLTF. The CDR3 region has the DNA TGTGCCAGCAGTGATAGCGTGGTCCCTGGGGCCAACGTCCTGACTTTC.

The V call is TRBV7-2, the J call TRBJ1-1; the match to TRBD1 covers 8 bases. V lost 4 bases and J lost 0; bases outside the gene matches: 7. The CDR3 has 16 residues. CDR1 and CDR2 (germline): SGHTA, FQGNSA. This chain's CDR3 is CASSSVPTGVNTEAFF. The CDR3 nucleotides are TGTGCCAGCAGCTCAGTCCCGACAGGGGTGAACACTGAAGCTTTCTTT.

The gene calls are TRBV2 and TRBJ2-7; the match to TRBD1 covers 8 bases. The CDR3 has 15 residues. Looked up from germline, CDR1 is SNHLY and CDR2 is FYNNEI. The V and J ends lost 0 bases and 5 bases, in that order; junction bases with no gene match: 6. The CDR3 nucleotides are TGTGCCAGCAGTGAAGCCGGCAGGGGGCAGGACGAGCAGTACTTC. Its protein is CASSEAGRGQDEQYF.

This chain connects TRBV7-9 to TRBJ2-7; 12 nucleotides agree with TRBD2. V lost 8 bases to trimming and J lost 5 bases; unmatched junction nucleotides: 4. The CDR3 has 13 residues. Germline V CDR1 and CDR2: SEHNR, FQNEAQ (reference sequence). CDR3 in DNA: TGTGCCAGCCTACTAGCGGGAGGCCACGAGCAGTACTTC. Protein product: CASLLAGGHEQYF.

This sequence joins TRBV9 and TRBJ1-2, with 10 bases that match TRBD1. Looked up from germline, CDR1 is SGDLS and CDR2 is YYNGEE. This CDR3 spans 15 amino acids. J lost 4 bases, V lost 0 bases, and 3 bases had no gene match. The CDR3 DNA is TGTGCCAGCAGCGTAGAGGGGACAGGGGTCTATGGCTACACCTTC. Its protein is CASSVEGTGVYGYTF.